This TCR beta chain emerged from a study of blood T cell repertoires in COVID-19. Study in general: Spain, Italy and the United States supplied samples that represented acute and convalescent COVID-19. From T cells, B-cell-depleted T cells, or PBMCs came the material, which was cDNA or gDNA.

Authors' methods: Amplification of reference gene primers provided the estimated nucleated cell counts. Assay used: immunoSEQ multiplex PCR; TCRdb lists only in-frame clones, some missing. The DNA gave D and trimming, while V, J and clone size come from that table. The sample lists 200,000 to 300,000 clones, nearly 85% occurring once. The CDR3 consists of 14 residues. The V end was cut by 4 bases, the J end by 7 bases, with 15 bases between. Germline values: CDR1 KGHDR, CDR2 SFDVKD. The rearrangement joins TRBV24-1 to TRBJ1-2, with D possibly being TRBD1 (6 bases). The material sequenced was peripheral blood. The clonotype originates from a human donor in a cohort sampled during active COVID-19. As DNA, the CDR3 is TGTGCCACCAGTGACCACAGGGCTGTGGGTGGCTACACCTTC. Its translation: CATSDHRAVGGYTF.